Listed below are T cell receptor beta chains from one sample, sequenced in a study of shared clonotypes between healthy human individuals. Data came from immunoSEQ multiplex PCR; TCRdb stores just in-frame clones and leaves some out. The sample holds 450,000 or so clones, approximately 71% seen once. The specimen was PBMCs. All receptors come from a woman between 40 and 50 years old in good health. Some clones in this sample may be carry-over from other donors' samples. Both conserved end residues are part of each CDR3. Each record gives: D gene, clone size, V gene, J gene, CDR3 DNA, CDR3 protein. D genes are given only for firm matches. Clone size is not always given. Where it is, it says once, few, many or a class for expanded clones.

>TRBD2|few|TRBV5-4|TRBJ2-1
TGTGCCAGCAGCTTTAGCGGGAGGGCCTGGGATGAGCAGTTCTTC
CASSFSGRAWDEQFF
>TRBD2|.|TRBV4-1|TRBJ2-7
TGCGCCAGCAGCCAAGTCTTTTCACGGGAGGGCCTCTACGAGCAGTACTTC
CASSQVFSREGLYEQYF
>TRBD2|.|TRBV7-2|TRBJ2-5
TGTGCCAGCAGCACCAGCCTAGCGGGAGGGAGGGAGACCCAGTACTTC
CASSTSLAGGRETQYF
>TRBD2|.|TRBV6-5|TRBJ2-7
TGTGCCAGCAGTTACTCAACTAGCGGACCCTACGAGCAGTACTTC
CASSYSTSGPYEQYF
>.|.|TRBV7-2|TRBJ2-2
TGTGCCAGCAGCTTGGCTAGTGCCCCCGGGGAGCTGTTTTTT
CASSLASAPGELFF
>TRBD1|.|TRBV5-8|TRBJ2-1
TGTGCCAGCAGCTTGGGACAGGGGGCCAGCTATGAGCAGTTCTTC
CASSLGQGASYEQFF
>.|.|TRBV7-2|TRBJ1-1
TGTGCCAGCAGCTTTGTGAGTGAAGCTTTCTTT
CASSFVSEAFF
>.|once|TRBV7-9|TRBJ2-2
TGTGCCAGCAGCTTATTCAGACTGTCCCCCGGGGAGCTGTTTTTT
CASSLFRLSPGELFF
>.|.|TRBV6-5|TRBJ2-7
TGTGCCAGCAGTTACTCGAAAGGGTTAATGTACGAGCAGTACTTC
CASSYSKGLMYEQYF
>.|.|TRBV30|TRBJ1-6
TGTGCCTGGAGGTACGGCAGCACATTCGATAATTCACCCCTCCACTTT
CAWRYGSTFDNSPLHF
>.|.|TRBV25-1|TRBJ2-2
TGTGCCAGCAGACAGGAGGGCGGGGAGCTGTTTTTT
CASRQEGGELFF
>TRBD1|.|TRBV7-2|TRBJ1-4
TGTGCCAGCAGCTTAGTTACAGGGGGCGATGAAAAACTGTTTTTT
CASSLVTGGDEKLFF
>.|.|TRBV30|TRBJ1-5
TGTGCCTGGAGTGAGGGCAATAGCGATCAGCCCCAGCATTTT
CAWSEGNSDQPQHF
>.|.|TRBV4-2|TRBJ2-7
TGTGCCAGCAGCCAAGGGTGGGACTCAGCCTACGAGCAGTACTTC
CASSQGWDSAYEQYF
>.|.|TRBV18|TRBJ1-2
TGTGCCAGCTCACCAGTGGCGGGAGAGGATGGCTACACCTTC
CASSPVAGEDGYTF
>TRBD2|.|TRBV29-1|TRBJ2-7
TGCAGCGTTCAGCCTAGCGGAACCTACGAGCAGTACTTC
CSVQPSGTYEQYF
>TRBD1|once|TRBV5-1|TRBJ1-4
TGCGCCAGCAGCCTGACAGGGGAAGCGGAAAAACTGTTTTTT
CASSLTGEAEKLFF
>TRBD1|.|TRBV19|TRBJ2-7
TGTGCCAGTAGTAAAGACAGGGGGCTGTCCTACGAGCAGTACTTC
CASSKDRGLSYEQYF
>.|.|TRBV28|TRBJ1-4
TGTGCCAGCAGGCAGGGTGGGGGAGTTTATGAAAAACTGTTTTTT
CASRQGGGVYEKLFF
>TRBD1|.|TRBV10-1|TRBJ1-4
TGCGCCAGCAGTGCCGGGACAGGGGAGGCTGAAAAACTGTTTTTT
CASSAGTGEAEKLFF
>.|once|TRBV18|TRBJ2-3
TGTGCCAGCTCACCAGCTGGAAGCACAGATACGCAGTATTTT
CASSPAGSTDTQYF
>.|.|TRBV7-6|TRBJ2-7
TGTGCCAGCAGCTTAGAGGGGACGGACTTCTACGAGCAGTACTTC
CASSLEGTDFYEQYF
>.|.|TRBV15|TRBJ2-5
TGTGCCACCAGCAGAGACCGGATTCAAGAGACCCAGTACTTC
CATSRDRIQETQYF
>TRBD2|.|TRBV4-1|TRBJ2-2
TGCGCCAGCAGCCAAGCGGGAGGGCCGGGCACCGGGGAGCTGTTTTTT
CASSQAGGPGTGELFF
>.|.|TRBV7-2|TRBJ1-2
TGTGCCAGCAGCTTAGGGAGGTTAGCTAACTATGGCTACACCTTC
CASSLGRLANYGYTF
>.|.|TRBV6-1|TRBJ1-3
TGTGCCAGCAGTGGGGAAGGAAACACCATATATTTT
CASSGEGNTIYF
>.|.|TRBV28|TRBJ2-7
TGTGCCAGCAGTTATGGCCAAAATTACGAGCAGTACTTC
CASSYGQNYEQYF
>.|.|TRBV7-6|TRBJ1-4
TGTGCCAGCAGCCTGGGAACCAATGAAAAACTGTTTTTT
CASSLGTNEKLFF
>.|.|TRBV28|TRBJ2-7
TGTGCCAGCAGTTGGGGGACGACGAGCTCCTACGAGCAGTACTTC
CASSWGTTSSYEQYF
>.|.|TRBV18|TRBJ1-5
TGTGCCAGCTCGGAGGGACTCAGCAATCAGCCCCAGCATTTT
CASSEGLSNQPQHF
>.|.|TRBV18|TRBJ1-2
TGTGCCAGCTCACCACAGGACAGCTCCTATGGCTACACCTTC
CASSPQDSSYGYTF
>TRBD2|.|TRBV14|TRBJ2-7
TGTGCCAGCAGCCAATACGGACTAGTCGGCTACGAGCAGTACTTC
CASSQYGLVGYEQYF
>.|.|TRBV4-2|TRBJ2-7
TGTGCCAGCAGCCACAGCGCGGGCTTAGGAAATGTCTACGAGCAGTACTTC
CASSHSAGLGNVYEQYF
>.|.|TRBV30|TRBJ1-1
TGTGCCTGGAGTCCGGGACTTCCGAACACTGAAGCTTTCTTT
CAWSPGLPNTEAFF
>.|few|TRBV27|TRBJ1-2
TGTGCCAGCAGTTCTGGGACGGTCTATGGCTACACCTTC
CASSSGTVYGYTF
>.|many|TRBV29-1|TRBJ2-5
TGCAGCGCCGACACGGAGGGGACCCAGTACTTC
CSADTEGTQYF
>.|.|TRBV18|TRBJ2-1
TGTGCCAGCTCACTAATGCGCGGGACATACAATGAGCAGTTCTTC
CASSLMRGTYNEQFF
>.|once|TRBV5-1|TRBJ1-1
TGCGCCAGCAGCGCGACAGCCAACACTGAAGCTTTCTTT
CASSATANTEAFF
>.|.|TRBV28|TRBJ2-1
TGTGCCAGCAGCTTTAGCGTTACTTACAATGAGCAGTTCTTC
CASSFSVTYNEQFF
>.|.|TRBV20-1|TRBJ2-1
TGCAGTGCTAGCTGGTATGAGCAGTTCTTC
CSASWYEQFF
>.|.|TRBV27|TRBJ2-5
TGTGCCAGCAGTTTATCGTGGACTAAGGGGGAGACCCAGTACTTC
CASSLSWTKGETQYF
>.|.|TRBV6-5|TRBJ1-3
TGTGCCAGCAGTTACGACGACACCTCTGGAAACACCATATATTTT
CASSYDDTSGNTIYF
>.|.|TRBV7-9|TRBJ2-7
TGTGCCAGCAGCCCAGGATGGGGGCGCGAGCAGTACTTC
CASSPGWGREQYF
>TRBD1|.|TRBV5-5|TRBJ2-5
TGTGCCAGCAGCTTCATCCCACAGGGGCGGGAGACCCAGTACTTC
CASSFIPQGRETQYF
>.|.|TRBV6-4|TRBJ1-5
TGTGCCAGCAGTACAGGGAGCAATCAGCCCCAGCATTTT
CASSTGSNQPQHF
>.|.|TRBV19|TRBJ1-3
TGTGCCAGTAGTACTCCCCGCGGTAGTGTCGCTGGAAACACCATATATTTT
CASSTPRGSVAGNTIYF
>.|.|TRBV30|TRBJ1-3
TGTGCCTGGAGGGACAGTCTCTCTGGAAACACCATATATTTT
CAWRDSLSGNTIYF
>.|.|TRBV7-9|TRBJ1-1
TGTGCCAGCAGCCGCGCGGGTGGAGGGTTGGGCACTGAAGCTTTCTTT
CASSRAGGGLGTEAFF
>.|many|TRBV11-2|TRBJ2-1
TGTGCCAGCAGCTTGACGGGAGAACGCGATGAGCAGTTCTTC
CASSLTGERDEQFF
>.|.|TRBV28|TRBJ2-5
TGTGCCAGCAGTCCCCCGTCGGGGACCCAGTACTTC
CASSPPSGTQYF
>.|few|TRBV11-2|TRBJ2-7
TGTGCCAGCAGCTTAGTGTTTCGAGCGGAACAGTACTTC
CASSLVFRAEQYF
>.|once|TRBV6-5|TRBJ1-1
TGTGCCAGCAGCCCAACAGGGAAGGGCACTGAAGCTTTCTTT
CASSPTGKGTEAFF
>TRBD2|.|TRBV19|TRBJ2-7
TGTGCCAGTAGTATAGGGGCTAGCGGTTCCTACGAGCAGTACTTC
CASSIGASGSYEQYF
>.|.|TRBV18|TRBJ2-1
TGTGCCAGCTCACCGGGCCATAATGAGCAGTTCTTC
CASSPGHNEQFF
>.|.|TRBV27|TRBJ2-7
TGTGCCAGCAGTTACATAGGACTAAGCGAGCAGTACTTC
CASSYIGLSEQYF
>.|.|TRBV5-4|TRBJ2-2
TGTGCCAGCAGCTTGGTGGTAGCGACTAACACCGGGGAGCTGTTTTTT
CASSLVVATNTGELFF
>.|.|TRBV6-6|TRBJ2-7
TGTGCCAGCAGTTACTCATGGGGCAGGGGGGGGGAGCAGTACTTC
CASSYSWGRGGEQYF
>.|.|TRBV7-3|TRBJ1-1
TGTGCCAGTCCCGGAGGGCGGGCGGGGGATACCCAGAACACTGAAGCTTTCTTT
CASPGGRAGDTQNTEAFF
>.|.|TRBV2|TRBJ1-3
TGTGCCAGCAGTGGACCGACAGGAACCTCTGGAAACACCATATATTTT
CASSGPTGTSGNTIYF
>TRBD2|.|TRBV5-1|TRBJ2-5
TGCGCCAGCAGCTTGGCCGGGACTAGACAAGAGACCCAGTACTTC
CASSLAGTRQETQYF